The 22 T cell receptor beta chains below were found in one sample sequenced in a study of regulatory T cells in long-lasting Graves disease. Investigators prepared the TCR beta libraries by applying iRepertoire HTBI primers and Arm-PCR of CDR3 regions. TCRdb passed the multiplex PCR reads through MiXCR, listing each CDR3 protein once. The data contain about 540,000 distinct CDR3 sequences, roughly 14% of them seen just once; the ten biggest clones take up roughly a tenth. Time point: newly diagnosed GD, antithyroid drugs for less than 3 months. The TCR library was prepared using RNA isolated from PBMCs. These data were likewise used in another study, on T cells in Graves' hyperthyroidism and ophthalmopathy.

The sequences come from peripheral blood mononuclear cells (PBMCs), collected at new diagnosis, from a patient treated with antithyroid drugs. All receptors come from a man aged 25-40 years with Graves disease.

There are many counts of this clonotype. The V call is TRBV7-9, the J call TRBJ1-5; 7 positions agree with TRBD1. Germline trimming cut 5 bases from V and 3 bases from J; bases unmatched to any gene: 13. The CDR3 contains 17 residues. CDR1 and CDR2 (germline): SEHNR, FQNEAQ (reference sequence). The CDR3, as DNA: TGTGCCAGCAGCAGAAGGACAGGCCACAGCAACAATCAGCCCCAGCATTTT. It codes for CASSRRTGHSNNQPQHF.

This chain links TRBV5-1 with TRBJ1-2; 7 positions agree with TRBD1. Looked up from germline, CDR1 is SGHRS and CDR2 is YFSETQ. Losses at the gene ends were 1 base for V and 0 bases for J; bases not matched to a gene: 9. The CDR3 extends over 17 amino acids. The CDR3 DNA reads as TGCGCCAGCAGCTTGTCTACGACTGACAGGGCTAACTATGGCTACACCTTC. This codes for CASSLSTTDRANYGYTF.

The chain combines TRBV15 with TRBJ2-5, with a possible D match to TRBD1 (8 bases). The CDR3 sequence is 17 residues long. Germline CDR1 is LNHNV and CDR2 is YYDKDF (reference sequence). With 1 base removed from V and 1 base from J, the gap between germline ends came to 16 bases. The CDR3 is CATSRGVTGGVQETQYF. The CDR3 DNA reads TGTGCCACCAGCAGAGGTGTAACAGGGGGGGTCCAAGAGACCCAGTACTTC.

Of note for this clonotype: A much more abundant neighbour one base away suggests this may be a read error. This chain joins TRBV18 and TRBJ1-3; the D is unclear. The CDR3 has 13 amino acids. Germline V lookup: CDR1 KGHSH, CDR2 LQKENI. CDR3 protein: CASPPREWNTIYF. The CDR3 DNA is TGTGCCAGCCCACCAAGGGAGTGGAACACCATATATTTT. Full variable domain (remainder filled in from reference TRBV18 and TRBJ1-3): NAGVMQNPRHLVRRRGQEARLRCSPMKGHSHVYWYRQLPEEGLKFMVYLQKENIIDESGMPKERFSAEFPKEGPSILRIQQVVRGDSAAYFCASPPREWNTIYFGEGSWLTVV.

This clonotype was detected a few times. This chain uses TRBV10-1 with TRBJ2-5; D is perhaps TRBD1 or TRBD2 (6 bases each). The CDR3 runs to 14 residues. Deletions cut 4 bases from V and 3 bases from J, with 12 bases between. The germline gives CDR1 WNHNN, CDR2 SYGVQD (reference sequence). CDR3 amino acids: CASSGRGSKETQYF. CDR3 coding DNA: TGCGCCAGCAGTGGGAGGGGGAGTAAAGAGACCCAGTACTTC.

This clonotype was seen many times. The rearrangement joins TRBV5-1 to TRBJ2-2; 7 positions match TRBD2. V trimming: 3 bases; J trimming: 6 bases; junction bases outside the gene matches: 5. The CDR3 sequence is 14 residues long. Germline V gene data show CDR1 as SGHRS and CDR2 as YFSETQ. CDR3 sequence (DNA): TGCGCCAGCAGCTCGGCGGGAGCCCCCGGGGAGCTGTTTTTT. Its translation: CASSSAGAPGELFF.

This clonotype was detected a few times. The CDR3 spells CASSVSPAGRTKYNEQFF. CDR3 DNA: TGTGCCAGCAGCGTATCCCCCGCCGGGAGGACCAAGTACAATGAGCAGTTCTTC. This chain links TRBV9 with TRBJ2-1; 7 bases agree with TRBD2. The germline CDR1 and CDR2 sequences are SGDLS and YYNGEE. The CDR3 consists of 18 residues. Trimming removed 1 base from V and 4 bases from J; junction bases left unmatched: 14.

This clonotype has at least ten counts. The V and J genes are TRBV19 and TRBJ2-2; the D is unclear. Germline V lookup: CDR1 LNHDA, CDR2 SQIVND (reference sequence). V dropped 5 bases and J dropped 7 bases, with 14 bases sitting between them. This CDR3 has 14 amino acids. The DNA for the CDR3 is TGTGCCAGTAGTGGGCGAGGCGACGTCGGGGAGCTGTTTTTT. Translated, it gives CASSGRGDVGELFF.

V usage is TRBV19 and J usage is TRBJ2-3; D might be TRBD2 (7 bases). Germline CDR1 is LNHDA and CDR2 is SQIVND (reference sequence). The V end was cut by 9 bases, the J end by 5 bases, with 27 bases between. The length of the CDR3 is 17 residues. DNA for the CDR3: TGTGCCAGCAGCCCAACCCCCCTTGGGGGGGGCATAGATACGCAGTATTTT. Protein product: CASSPTPLGGGIDTQYF.

There are many counts of this clonotype. The chain uses TRBV12-3 or TRBV12-4 and TRBJ2-1; D is undetermined. Trimming removed 7 bases from V and 5 bases from J, with 15 bases in between. The CDR3 runs 14 residues. The CDR3 region has the DNA TGTGCCAGCACCCTGGAGACCACGAACAATGAGCAGTTCTTC. Protein: CASTLETTNNEQFF.

The V gene is TRBV5-5, the J gene TRBJ2-7; TRBD1 aligns across 7 bases. CDR3 size: 14 residues. Germline lookup yields CDR1 SGHKS and CDR2 YYEKEE (reference sequence). The junction had 9 bases not matched to a gene; V was cut back by 3 bases and J by 6 bases. CDR3 sequence: CASSSTGATLEQYF. CDR3 in DNA: TGTGCCAGCAGCTCCACAGGGGCTACCCTCGAGCAGTACTTC. The variable domain in full, completed from reference TRBV5-5 and TRBJ2-7, reads DAGVTQSPTHLIKTRGQQVTLRCSPISGHKSVSWYQQVLGQGPQFIFQYYEKEERGRGNFPDRFSARQFPNYSSELNVNALLLGDSALYLCASSSTGATLEQYFGPGTRLTVT.

This clonotype showed up many times. The V call is TRBV6-1, the J call TRBJ1-5; TRBD1 aligns across 8 bases. The CDR3 totals 14 residues. J lost 4 bases, V lost 6 bases, and 5 bases had no gene match. In germline, CDR1 is MNHNS, CDR2 SASEGT. DNA of the CDR3: TGTGCCAGCAGAAGGGACAGGTCAAATCAGCCCCAGCATTTT. This encodes CASRRDRSNQPQHF.

This clonotype showed up many times. V usage is TRBV20-1 and J usage is TRBJ2-5, with D hard to call. V was pared by 1 base and J by 2 bases, with 5 bases between. The CDR3 length is 12 residues. CDR1 and CDR2 from the germline V gene are DFQATT and SNEGSKA (reference sequence). The CDR3 DNA is TGCAGTGCTAGAGTTCGGCAAGAGACCCAGTACTTC. It translates to CSARVRQETQYF.

This clonotype was found many times. The CDR3, as DNA: TGTGCCACCAGGTCTACAGGGTCCTACGAGCAGTACTTC. As protein: CATRSTGSYEQYF. This chain uses TRBV24-1 with TRBJ2-7; D might be TRBD1 (6 bases). Looked up from germline, CDR1 is KGHDR and CDR2 is SFDVKD. V dropped 7 bases and J dropped 1 base, with 10 bases sitting between them. There are 13 residues in the CDR3.

This clonotype was counted many times. This sequence joins TRBV20-1 and TRBJ2-3; 12 bases match TRBD2. There are 17 residues in the CDR3. Per the germline V gene, CDR1 is DFQATT and CDR2 is SNEGSKA (reference sequence). Losses at the gene ends were 4 bases for V and 2 bases for J; bases not matched to a gene: 10. The CDR3 is CSATSGRGLDYTDTQYF. The CDR3 DNA sequence: TGCAGTGCTACTAGCGGGAGGGGCCTTGATTACACAGATACGCAGTATTTT.

There are a few counts of this clonotype. The chain links TRBV12-5 to TRBJ1-4; D unclear. The CDR3 has 12 amino acids. CDR1 is LGHNT, CDR2 FRNRAP, per germline. V was trimmed by 4 bases and J by 5 bases, leaving 5 bases between them. The DNA for the CDR3 is TGTGCTAGTGGTTCGAGGAATGAAAAACTGTTTTTT. Translating it yields CASGSRNEKLFF.

This clonotype was observed a handful of times. The chain joins TRBV13 to TRBJ2-7, with D tentatively TRBD2 (5 bases). The CDR3 sequence is 13 residues long. The germline V gene has CDR1 PRHDT and CDR2 FYEKMQ (reference sequence). With 5 bases removed from V and 3 bases from J, the gap between germline ends came to 11 bases. In nucleotides, the CDR3 is TGTGCCAGCAGCACCCTGACTAACTACGAGCAGTACTTC. The encoded protein is CASSTLTNYEQYF.

This clonotype occurred many times. The chain is built from TRBV12-3 or TRBV12-4 and TRBJ1-2; D gene unclear. The CDR3 consists of 13 residues. V was pared by 7 bases and J by 5 bases, with 14 bases between. The CDR3 reads CASTPLAQYGYTF. The CDR3 DNA reads as TGTGCCAGCACCCCCCTTGCACAGTATGGCTACACCTTC.

CDR3 region: CSARSSSGSLGQFF. The CDR3 DNA reads as TGCAGTGCTAGGTCATCTAGCGGGAGCCTGGGGCAGTTCTTC. V is TRBV20-1 and J is TRBJ2-1; 10 bases are a match to TRBD2. Per germline, CDR1 DFQATT and CDR2 SNEGSKA (reference sequence). This CDR3 is 14 amino acids long. Germline trimming cut 3 bases from V and 12 bases from J; bases unmatched to any gene: 11.

V usage is TRBV19 and J usage is TRBJ2-7; tentative D call: TRBD1 (6 bases). The germline gives CDR1 LNHDA, CDR2 SQIVND (reference sequence). The CDR3 length is 16 residues. Between the trimmed V and J ends, which lost 4 bases and 0 bases, there was a span of 16 bases. The CDR3, as DNA: TGTGCCAGTAGTACCGGACAGTTAACCAGCTCCTACGAGCAGTACTTC. This translates into CASSTGQLTSSYEQYF. The full variable domain, in which reference TRBV19 and TRBJ2-7 provide the parts outside the CDR3, is DGGITQSPKYLFRKEGQNVTLSCEQNLNHDAMYWYRQDPGQGLRLIYYSQIVNDFQKGDIAEGYSVSREKKESFPLTVTSAQKNPTAFYLCASSTGQLTSSYEQYFGPGTRLTVT.

This clonotype was detected a few times. The chain recombines TRBV7-9 with TRBJ2-1, with TRBD2 as a possible D gene (5 bases). V was cut by 5 bases and J by 0 bases, with 11 bases left in between. Germline lookup yields CDR1 SEHNR and CDR2 FQNEAQ (reference sequence). The CDR3 has 15 amino acids. This CDR3 is CASSPRASSYNEQFF. Here the CDR3 DNA reads TGTGCCAGCAGCCCGCGGGCTTCCTCCTACAATGAGCAGTTCTTC.

The sample holds many counts of this clonotype. The chain carries TRBV27 and TRBJ1-1; D is unclear. The CDR3 is 12 amino acids. The V and J ends lost 8 bases and 0 bases respectively, with 7 bases between them. Germline V CDR1 and CDR2: MNHEY, SMNVEV (reference sequence). The CDR3 DNA reads as TGTGCCAGCTGGGGATTGAACACTGAAGCTTTCTTT. Its protein product is CASWGLNTEAFF.